The 15 T cell receptor beta chains in this list originate from one sample, sequenced in a study of technical replicates of blood from a few donors. The table came from immunoSEQ multiplex PCR; TCRdb's copy has only in-frame clones and leaves some out. The sample carries fewer than 90,000 clones, about nine tenths recorded once. The sequenced sample consisted of T cells isolated from PBMCs. These receptors were collected from a human donor in good health.

J is TRBJ2-1 and V is TRBV19, with a tentative D call TRBD2 (5 bases). This CDR3 region has 13 residues. Trimming took 5 bases from V and 4 from J, leaving 9 bases between them. Germline V gives CDR1 LNHDA, CDR2 SQIVND (reference sequence). CDR3 residues: CASSFTSYNEQFF. The DNA for the CDR3 is TGTGCCAGTAGTTTTACTAGTTACAATGAGCAGTTCTTC.

The chain carries TRBV7-3 and TRBJ2-1; tentative D call: TRBD2 (6 bases). This CDR3 region has 15 residues. Trimming cost V 0 bases and J 5 bases, with 11 bases left between them. The V gene's germline CDR1 is SGHTA and CDR2 FQGTGA. The CDR3 sequence is CASSLTSGTDNEQFF. CDR3 bases: TGTGCCAGCAGCTTAACGTCCGGGACTGACAATGAGCAGTTCTTC.

The V call is TRBV5-6, the J call TRBJ1-4; the D gene is possibly TRBD1 (6 bases). This CDR3 is built from 16 residues. Germline loops: CDR1 SGHDT, CDR2 YYEEEE. V was cut by 4 bases and J by 4 bases, with 17 bases left in between. The CDR3 spells CASSAAGVGNNEKLFF. Written as DNA, the CDR3 is TGTGCCAGCAGCGCAGCAGGGGTGGGGAATAATGAAAAACTGTTTTTT.

The chain joins TRBV7-9 to TRBJ1-5; D unclear. The CDR3 is made up of 15 amino acids. Germline CDR1 and CDR2: SEHNR and FQNEAQ (reference sequence). V lost 4 bases and J 0 bases, leaving 10 bases between the germline ends. CDR3 sequence (DNA): TGTGCCAGCAGCTCGAGCGGAGATAGCAATCAGCCCCAGCATTTT. As protein: CASSSSGDSNQPQHF.

This sequence joins TRBV10-3 and TRBJ2-2; TRBD2 aligns across 10 bases. Germline trimming cut 9 bases from V and 2 bases from J; bases unmatched to any gene: 9. The CDR3 totals 16 residues. Germline loops: CDR1 ENHRY, CDR2 SYGVKD. The CDR3 sequence is CAINHGTSVNTGELFF. CDR3 sequence (DNA): TGTGCCATTAACCACGGGACTAGCGTTAACACCGGGGAGCTGTTTTTT.

This clone was counted a single time. V usage is TRBV28 and J usage is TRBJ1-5, with no clear D. V was pared by 3 bases and J by 7 bases, with 22 bases between. CDR1 is MDHEN, CDR2 SYDVKM, per germline. This CDR3 spans 17 amino acids. CDR3 loop: CASSFLWLADSLQPQHF. CDR3 in DNA: TGTGCCAGCAGTTTTTTATGGCTGGCTGATTCGTTACAGCCCCAGCATTTT.

V usage is TRBV19 and J usage is TRBJ1-4; weak D call: TRBD1 (5 bases). CDR3 length: 15 residues. CDR1 and CDR2 from the germline V gene are LNHDA and SQIVND (reference sequence). V was trimmed by 1 base and J by 6 bases, leaving 12 bases between them. The chain's CDR3 is CASSIGGFLDEKLFF. The CDR3 nucleotides are TGTGCCAGTAGTATAGGGGGCTTTCTGGATGAAAAACTGTTTTTT.

This clone has only a few counts. This chain links TRBV4-1 with TRBJ1-5, with unresolved D. In germline, CDR1 is MGHRA, CDR2 YSYEKL. V lost 1 base and J 0 bases, leaving 7 bases between the germline ends. This CDR3 spans 15 amino acids. CDR3 coding DNA: TGCGCCAGCAGCCAAGTTGAGTTTAGCAATCAGCCCCAGCATTTT. It translates to CASSQVEFSNQPQHF.

This clone has just one count. The genes are TRBV5-1 and TRBJ2-7, with D hard to call. Germline V gene sequence: CDR1 SGHRS, CDR2 YFSETQ. The V end lost 7 bases, the J end lost 2 bases, and 19 bases lay between the germline ends. This CDR3 is built from 15 residues. As DNA, the CDR3 is TGCGCCAGCTCGACCGGGTCCCCAATGACCTACGAGCAGTACTTC. It is translated as CASSTGSPMTYEQYF.

The CDR3 is CASSLTEIEGYTF. Written as DNA, the CDR3 is TGTGCCAGCAGCTTAACAGAAATAGAGGGCTACACCTTC. V gene TRBV7-9 combines with J gene TRBJ1-2, with D hard to call. Germline V gene sequence: CDR1 SEHNR, CDR2 FQNEAQ (reference sequence). The V gene lost 2 bases and the J gene lost 8 bases, with 12 bases spanning the gap. This CDR3 comprises 13 residues.

This chain uses TRBV19 with TRBJ2-7; the D gene is possibly TRBD1 (6 bases). CDR3 length: 13 amino acids. In germline, CDR1 is LNHDA, CDR2 SQIVND (reference sequence). V lost 8 bases and J 1 base, leaving 12 bases between the germline ends. CDR3 coding DNA: TGTGCCAGTGGTGGGACATCTTCCTACGAGCAGTACTTC. Translated: CASGGTSSYEQYF. Variable domain in full (rest from reference TRBV19 and TRBJ2-7): DGGITQSPKYLFRKEGQNVTLSCEQNLNHDAMYWYRQDPGQGLRLIYYSQIVNDFQKGDIAEGYSVSREKKESFPLTVTSAQKNPTAFYLCASGGTSSYEQYFGPGTRLTVT.

This chain connects TRBV6-1 to TRBJ1-1, with 9 bases matching TRBD1. The V gene's germline CDR1 is MNHNS and CDR2 SASEGT. V trimming: 2 bases; J trimming: 3 bases; junction bases outside the gene matches: 7. This CDR3 is 16 amino acids long. In DNA, the CDR3 is TGTGCCAGCAGTGAATTCACAGGGGGCTCGGACACTGAAGCTTTCTTT. It yields the protein CASSEFTGGSDTEAFF.

V is TRBV4-1 and J is TRBJ2-7; TRBD1 agrees at 8 bases. Looked up from germline, CDR1 is MGHRA and CDR2 is YSYEKL. Trimming at V came to 3 bases and at J to 7 bases, leaving 8 bases not matched to a gene. The CDR3 contains 14 residues. Here the CDR3 reads CASSHPGQGGEQYF. The CDR3 coding sequence is TGCGCCAGCAGCCATCCCGGACAGGGCGGAGAGCAGTACTTC.

The chain uses TRBV5-1 and TRBJ1-2; D call uncertain. CDR3 size: 14 residues. Trimming took off 4 bases at V and 4 bases at J, with 14 bases between the two ends. Germline CDR1 SGHRS, CDR2 YFSETQ. The CDR3: CASSEGAWAYGYTF. The CDR3, as DNA: TGCGCCAGCAGCGAGGGAGCTTGGGCCTATGGCTACACCTTC.

The V call is TRBV15, the J call TRBJ1-4; D remains unclear. Germline values: CDR1 LNHNV, CDR2 YYDKDF (reference sequence). The CDR3 runs 16 residues. Trimming took off 0 bases at V and 4 bases at J, with 12 bases between the two ends. The CDR3 bases are TGTGCCACCAGCAGAGATAATTGGGCCATTAATGAAAAACTGTTTTTT. Encoded protein: CATSRDNWAINEKLFF.